The 4 T cell receptor beta chains reported below all come from one sample, sequenced in a study of T cell clonotyping in hematopoietic cell transplantation. Measured with immunoSEQ multiplex PCR; TCRdb has only the in-frame clones, and not every one. This table has some 9,300 clones, about half appearing once. The material was peripheral blood mononuclear cells, obtained 100 days after allogeneic stem cell transplant. All receptors come from a female patient aged 50 to 65 who had an allogeneic stem cell transplant from an unrelated donor, so the T cells may come from the graft donor. Some clones in this sample may be carry-over from other donors' samples.

The V gene is TRBV5-6, the J gene TRBJ1-1; tentatively, D is TRBD1 (6 bases). The CDR3 runs to 13 residues. Germline V gene sequence: CDR1 SGHDT, CDR2 YYEEEE. Trimming pared 1 base from V and 10 bases from J, leaving 14 bases between. The CDR3 is CASSLRGGGGAFF. The CDR3, as DNA: TGTGCCAGCAGCTTGAGGGGGGGCGGAGGAGCTTTCTTT.

The rearrangement links TRBV4-1 to TRBJ2-7, with D perhaps TRBD1 (6 bases). The germline V gene encodes CDR1 MGHRA and CDR2 YSYEKL. The ends were cut back, 2 bases at V and 2 bases at J, with 13 bases in the middle. The CDR3 runs to 15 residues. CDR3 loop: CASSQNRDSPYEQYF. CDR3 bases: TGCGCCAGCAGCCAAAACAGGGATAGCCCCTACGAGCAGTACTTC.

This chain connects TRBV30 to TRBJ1-6, with no clear D. Germline loops: CDR1 GTSNPN, CDR2 SVGIG (reference sequence). The CDR3 has 10 residues. V was shortened by 4 bases and J by 12 bases, with 7 bases between the two germline ends. CDR3 DNA sequence: TGTGCCTGGAAGGTCAGACCCCTCCACTTT. Protein: CAWKVRPLHF.

The genes are TRBV11-3 and TRBJ1-1; a possible D gene is TRBD1 (5 bases). CDR3 length equals 14 residues. Germline V gene sequence: CDR1 SGHNT, CDR2 YENEEA. Deletions cut 5 bases from V and 1 base from J, with 11 bases between. CDR3 nucleotides: TGTGCCAGCAGCCTACGGACACAGAACACTGAAGCTTTCTTT. Its translation: CASSLRTQNTEAFF.